The T cell receptor (beta chain) described here comes from a study of cytomegalovirus exposure and HLA in healthy donors. Study findings and constraints: CMV antigen specificity of three CMV-associated chains was confirmed in vitro.

The donors were healthy bone marrow donors. V lost 2 bases to trimming and J lost 8 bases; unmatched junction nucleotides: 11. The germline CDR1 and CDR2 sequences are SEHNR and FQNEAQ (reference sequence). The length of the CDR3 is 16 residues. Note on this clone: Its target is unknown.

Researchers ran the PCR with 60 Vbeta and 13 Jbeta primers. Libraries were prepared by immunoSEQ multiplex PCR; TCRdb keeps only in-frame clonotypes and omits some of them. This table has about 230,000 clones, approximately 84% appearing once. Sequenced sample: PBMCs. The chain joins TRBV7-9 to TRBJ1-4; 7 nucleotides match TRBD1. This sequence originates from a woman aged 40 to 49 in good health and CMV-seronegative. CDR3 residues: CASSLTRGGEEEKLFF. The CDR3 region has the DNA TGTGCCAGCAGCTTAACCCGAGGGGGCGAAGAAGAAAAACTGTTTTTT.